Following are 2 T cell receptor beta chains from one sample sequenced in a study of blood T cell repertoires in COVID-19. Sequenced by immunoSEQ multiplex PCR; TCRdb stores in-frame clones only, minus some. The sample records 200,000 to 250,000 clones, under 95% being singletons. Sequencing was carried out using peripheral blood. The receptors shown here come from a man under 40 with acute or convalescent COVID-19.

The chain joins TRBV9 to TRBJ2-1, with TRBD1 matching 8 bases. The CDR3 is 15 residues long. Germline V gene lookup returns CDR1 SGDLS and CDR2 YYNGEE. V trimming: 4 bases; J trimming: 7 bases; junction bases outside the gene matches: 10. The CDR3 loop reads CASSRTGTFRNEQFF. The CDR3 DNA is TGTGCCAGCAGCAGGACAGGGACCTTCCGGAATGAGCAGTTCTTC.

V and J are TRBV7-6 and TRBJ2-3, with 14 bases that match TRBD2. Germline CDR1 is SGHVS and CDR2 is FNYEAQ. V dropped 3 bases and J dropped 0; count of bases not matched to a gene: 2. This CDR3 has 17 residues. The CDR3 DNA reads TGTGCCAGCAGCTTGGGACTAGCGGGGGCCAGCACAGATACGCAGTATTTT. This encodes CASSLGLAGASTDTQYF.